The text below deals with one TCR beta chain. These data belong to a study of blood T cell repertoires in COVID-19. Background on the study: Nucleic acid was either cDNA or gDNA, and it came from T cells, B-cell-depleted T cells, or PBMCs.

Authors' processing steps: Counts of nucleated cells, estimated from reference gene primer amplification, were obtained. Assay used: immunoSEQ multiplex PCR; TCRdb lists only in-frame clones, some missing. That table furnishes V, J and clone size, whereas the DNA furnished D and trimming. The table shows some 150,000 clones, with 76% occurring only once. CDR1 and CDR2 from the germline V gene are MDHEN and SYDVKM. V lost 6 bases and J lost 0, with 17 bases in between. The length of the CDR3 is 17 residues. Sequencing input: peripheral blood. The rearrangement links TRBV28 to TRBJ1-4; D might be TRBD1 (6 bases). This sequence was found in a woman aged 80 or over with active or convalescent COVID-19. Here the CDR3 DNA reads TGTGCCAGCAGCCCAGATGGTAGGGGGACAACTAATGAAAAACTGTTTTTT. Translating it yields CASSPDGRGTTNEKLFF.